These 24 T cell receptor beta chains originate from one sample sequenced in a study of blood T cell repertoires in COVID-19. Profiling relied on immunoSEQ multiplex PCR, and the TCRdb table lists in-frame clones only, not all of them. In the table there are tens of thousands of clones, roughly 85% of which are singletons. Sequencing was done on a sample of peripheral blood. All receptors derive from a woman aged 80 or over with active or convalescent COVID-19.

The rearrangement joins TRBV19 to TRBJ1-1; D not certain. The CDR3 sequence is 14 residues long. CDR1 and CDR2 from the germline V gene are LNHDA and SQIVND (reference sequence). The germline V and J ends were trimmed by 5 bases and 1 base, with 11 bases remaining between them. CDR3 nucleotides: TGTGCCAGTAGTTCAAGGGAGAGGAACACTGAAGCTTTCTTT. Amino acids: CASSSRERNTEAFF.

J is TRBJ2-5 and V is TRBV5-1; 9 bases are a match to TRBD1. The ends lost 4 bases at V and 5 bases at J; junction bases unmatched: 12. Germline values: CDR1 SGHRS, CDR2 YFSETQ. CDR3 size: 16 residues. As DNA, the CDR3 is TGCGCCAGCAGCATTGGACAGGGGAGGATAGGGGAGACCCAGTACTTC. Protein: CASSIGQGRIGETQYF.

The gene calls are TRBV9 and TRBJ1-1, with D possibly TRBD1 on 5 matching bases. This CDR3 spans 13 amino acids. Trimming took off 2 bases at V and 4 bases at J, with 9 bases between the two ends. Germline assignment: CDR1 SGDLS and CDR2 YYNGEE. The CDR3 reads CASSVGDFTEAFF. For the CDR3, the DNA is TGTGCCAGCAGCGTCGGGGACTTCACTGAAGCTTTCTTT.

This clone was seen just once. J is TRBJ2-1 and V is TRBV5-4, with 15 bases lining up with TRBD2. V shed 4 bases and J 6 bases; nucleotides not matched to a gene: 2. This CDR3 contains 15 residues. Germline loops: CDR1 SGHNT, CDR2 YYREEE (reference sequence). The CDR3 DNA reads TGTGCCAGCAGCACGGGACTAGCGGGGGGCAATGAGCAGTTCTTC. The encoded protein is CASSTGLAGGNEQFF.

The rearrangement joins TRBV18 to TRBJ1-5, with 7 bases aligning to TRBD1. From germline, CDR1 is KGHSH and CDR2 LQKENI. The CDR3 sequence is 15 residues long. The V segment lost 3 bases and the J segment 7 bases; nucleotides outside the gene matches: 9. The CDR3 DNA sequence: TGTGCCAGCTCACCTGGACAGGCGGCAATCCAGCCCCAGCATTTT. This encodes CASSPGQAAIQPQHF.

The CDR3 loop reads CASSPGTENYGYTF. The CDR3, as DNA: TGTGCCAGCAGCCCCGGGACTGAGAACTATGGCTACACCTTC. The chain has TRBV9 and TRBJ1-2, with a possible D match to TRBD1 (5 bases). Trimming shortened V by 4 bases and J by 2 bases, and 12 bases separated the two germline ends. The CDR3 has 14 amino acids. From germline, CDR1 is SGDLS and CDR2 YYNGEE.

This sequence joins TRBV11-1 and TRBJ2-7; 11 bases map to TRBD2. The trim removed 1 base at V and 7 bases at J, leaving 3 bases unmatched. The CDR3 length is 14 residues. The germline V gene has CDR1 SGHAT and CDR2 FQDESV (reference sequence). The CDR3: CASSLGLAGIEQYF. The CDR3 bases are TGTGCCAGCAGCTTAGGACTAGCGGGGATAGAGCAGTACTTC.

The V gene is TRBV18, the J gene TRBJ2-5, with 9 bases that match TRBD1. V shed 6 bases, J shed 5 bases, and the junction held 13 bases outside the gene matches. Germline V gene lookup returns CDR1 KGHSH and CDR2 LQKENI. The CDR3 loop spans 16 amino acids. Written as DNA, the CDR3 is TGTGCCAGCTCGCCTCCTCTACAGGGGGCGCGGGAGACCCAGTACTTC. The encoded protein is CASSPPLQGARETQYF.

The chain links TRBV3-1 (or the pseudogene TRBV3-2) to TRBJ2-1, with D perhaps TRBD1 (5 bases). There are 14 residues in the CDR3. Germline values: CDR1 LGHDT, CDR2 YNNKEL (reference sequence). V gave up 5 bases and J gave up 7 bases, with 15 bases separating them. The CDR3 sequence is CASSFAGKTNEQFF. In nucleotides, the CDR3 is TGTGCCAGCAGCTTCGCAGGGAAAACGAATGAGCAGTTCTTC.

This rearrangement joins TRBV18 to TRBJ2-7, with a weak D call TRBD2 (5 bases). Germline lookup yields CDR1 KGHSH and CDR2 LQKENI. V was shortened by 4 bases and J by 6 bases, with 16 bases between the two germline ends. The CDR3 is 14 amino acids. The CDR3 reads CASSRVTTRGEQYF. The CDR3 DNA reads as TGTGCCAGCTCACGAGTGACAACCCGGGGCGAGCAGTACTTC.

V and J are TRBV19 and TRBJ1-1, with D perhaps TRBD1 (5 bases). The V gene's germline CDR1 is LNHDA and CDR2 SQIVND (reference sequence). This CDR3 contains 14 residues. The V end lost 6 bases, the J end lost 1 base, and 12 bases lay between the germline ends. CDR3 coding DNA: TGTGCCAGTAGCCCAGGGATGGGGAACACTGAAGCTTTCTTT. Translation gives CASSPGMGNTEAFF.

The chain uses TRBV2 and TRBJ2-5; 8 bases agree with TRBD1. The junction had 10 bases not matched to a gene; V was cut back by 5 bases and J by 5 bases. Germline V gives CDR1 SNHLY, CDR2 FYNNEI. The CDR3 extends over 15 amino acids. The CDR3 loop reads CASSRTGGREETQYF. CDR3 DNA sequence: TGTGCCAGCAGTAGAACAGGGGGGCGAGAGGAGACCCAGTACTTC. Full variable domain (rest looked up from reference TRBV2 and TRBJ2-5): EPEVTQTPSHQVTQMGQEVILRCVPISNHLYFYWYRQILGQKVEFLVSFYNNEISEKSEIFDDQFSVERPDGSNFTLKIRSTKLEDSAMYFCASSRTGGREETQYFGPGTRLLVL.

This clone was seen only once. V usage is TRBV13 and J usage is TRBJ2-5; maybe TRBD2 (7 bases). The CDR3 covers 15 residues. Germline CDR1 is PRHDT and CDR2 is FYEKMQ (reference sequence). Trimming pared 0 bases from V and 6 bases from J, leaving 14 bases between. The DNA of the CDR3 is TGTGCCAGCAGCTTAGGCTTAGGGGGGGCGAAGACCCAGTACTTC. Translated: CASSLGLGGAKTQYF.

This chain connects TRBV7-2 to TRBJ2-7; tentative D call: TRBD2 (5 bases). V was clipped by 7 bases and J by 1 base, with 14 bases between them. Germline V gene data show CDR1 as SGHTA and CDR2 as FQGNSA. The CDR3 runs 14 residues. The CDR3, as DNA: TGTGCCAGCACCCAAGGGCGACTATCCTACGAGCAGTACTTC. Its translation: CASTQGRLSYEQYF.

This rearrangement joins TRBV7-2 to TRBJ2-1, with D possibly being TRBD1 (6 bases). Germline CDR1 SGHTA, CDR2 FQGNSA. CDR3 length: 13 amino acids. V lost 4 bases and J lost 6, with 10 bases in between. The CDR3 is CASSSLRGNEQFF. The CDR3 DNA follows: TGTGCCAGCAGCTCTCTCAGGGGCAATGAGCAGTTCTTC.

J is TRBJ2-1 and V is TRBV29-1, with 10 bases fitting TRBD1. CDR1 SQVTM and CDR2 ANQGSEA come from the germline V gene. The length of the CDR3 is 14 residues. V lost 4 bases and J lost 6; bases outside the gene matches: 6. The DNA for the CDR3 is TGCAGCGTTGGGACAGGGGGTTTGGTCAATGAGCAGTTCTTC. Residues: CSVGTGGLVNEQFF.

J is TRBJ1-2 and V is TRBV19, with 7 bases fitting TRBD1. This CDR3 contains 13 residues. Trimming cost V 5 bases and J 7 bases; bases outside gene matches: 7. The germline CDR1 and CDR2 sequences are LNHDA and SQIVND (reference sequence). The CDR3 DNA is TGTGCCAGTAGTGCTCACGACAGGGCTGGCTACACCTTC. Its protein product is CASSAHDRAGYTF.

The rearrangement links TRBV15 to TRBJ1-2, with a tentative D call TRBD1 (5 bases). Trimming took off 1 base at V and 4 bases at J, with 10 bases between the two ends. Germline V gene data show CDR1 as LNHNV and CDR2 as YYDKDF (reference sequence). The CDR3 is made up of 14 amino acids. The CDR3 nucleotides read TGTGCCACCAGCAGAGGGGGAGGGGTCTATGGCTACACCTTC. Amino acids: CATSRGGGVYGYTF.

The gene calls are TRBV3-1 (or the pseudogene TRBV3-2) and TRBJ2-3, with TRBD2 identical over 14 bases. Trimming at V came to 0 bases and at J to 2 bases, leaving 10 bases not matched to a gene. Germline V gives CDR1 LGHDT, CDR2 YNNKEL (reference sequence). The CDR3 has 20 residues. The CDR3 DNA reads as TGTGCCAGCAGCCAAGATCTGGGACTAGCGGGAGAATGGGACACAGATACGCAGTATTTT. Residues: CASSQDLGLAGEWDTDTQYF.

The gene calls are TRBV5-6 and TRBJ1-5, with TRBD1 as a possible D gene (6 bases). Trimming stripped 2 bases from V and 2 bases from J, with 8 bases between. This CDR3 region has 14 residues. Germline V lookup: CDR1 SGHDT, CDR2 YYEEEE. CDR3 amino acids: CASSLGGGNQPQHF. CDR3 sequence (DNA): TGTGCCAGCAGCTTAGGGGGTGGCAATCAGCCCCAGCATTTT.

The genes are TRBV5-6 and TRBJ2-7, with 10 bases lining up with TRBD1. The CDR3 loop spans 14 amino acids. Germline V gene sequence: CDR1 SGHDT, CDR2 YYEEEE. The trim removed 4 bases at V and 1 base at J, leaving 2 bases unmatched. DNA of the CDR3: TGTGCCAGCAGCCCGGGACAGGGGTCCTACGAGCAGTACTTC. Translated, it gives CASSPGQGSYEQYF.

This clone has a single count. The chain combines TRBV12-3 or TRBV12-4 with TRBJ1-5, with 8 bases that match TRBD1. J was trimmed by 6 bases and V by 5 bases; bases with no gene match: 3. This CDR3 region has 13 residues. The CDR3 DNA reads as TGTGCCAGCAGTCGGGACAGGTTTCAGCCCCAGCATTTT. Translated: CASSRDRFQPQHF.

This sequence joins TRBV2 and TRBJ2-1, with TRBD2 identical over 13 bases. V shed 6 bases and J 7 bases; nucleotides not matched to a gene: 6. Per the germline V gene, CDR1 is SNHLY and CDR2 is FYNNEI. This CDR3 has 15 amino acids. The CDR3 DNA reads TGTGCCAGCAGAAGGACTAGCGGGAGTTGGAATGAGCAGTTCTTC. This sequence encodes CASRRTSGSWNEQFF.

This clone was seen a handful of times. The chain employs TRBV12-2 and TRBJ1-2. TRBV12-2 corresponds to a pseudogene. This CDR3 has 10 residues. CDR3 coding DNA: TGTGCAAGTCGCTGCGGGACGGACCCCTTC. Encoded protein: CASRCGTDPF.